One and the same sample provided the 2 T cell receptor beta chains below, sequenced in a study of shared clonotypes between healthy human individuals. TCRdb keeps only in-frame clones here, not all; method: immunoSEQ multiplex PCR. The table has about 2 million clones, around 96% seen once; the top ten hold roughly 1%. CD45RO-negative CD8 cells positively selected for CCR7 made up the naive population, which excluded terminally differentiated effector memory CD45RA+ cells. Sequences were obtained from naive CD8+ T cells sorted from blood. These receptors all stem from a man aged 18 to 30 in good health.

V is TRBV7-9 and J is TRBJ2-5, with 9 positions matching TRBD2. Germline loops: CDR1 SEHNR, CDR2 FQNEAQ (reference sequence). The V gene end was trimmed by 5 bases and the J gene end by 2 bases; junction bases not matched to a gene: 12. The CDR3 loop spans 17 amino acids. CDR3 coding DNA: TGTGCCAGCAGCGTAACCGAAGGGACTAGCCAACAAGAGACCCAGTACTTC. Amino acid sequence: CASSVTEGTSQQETQYF.

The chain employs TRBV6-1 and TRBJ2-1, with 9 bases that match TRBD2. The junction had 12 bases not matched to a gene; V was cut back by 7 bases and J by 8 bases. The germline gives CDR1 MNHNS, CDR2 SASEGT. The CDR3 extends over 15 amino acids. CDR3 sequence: CASMLRGTSKHEQFF. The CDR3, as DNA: TGTGCCAGCATGCTTAGGGGGACTAGCAAACATGAGCAGTTCTTC.